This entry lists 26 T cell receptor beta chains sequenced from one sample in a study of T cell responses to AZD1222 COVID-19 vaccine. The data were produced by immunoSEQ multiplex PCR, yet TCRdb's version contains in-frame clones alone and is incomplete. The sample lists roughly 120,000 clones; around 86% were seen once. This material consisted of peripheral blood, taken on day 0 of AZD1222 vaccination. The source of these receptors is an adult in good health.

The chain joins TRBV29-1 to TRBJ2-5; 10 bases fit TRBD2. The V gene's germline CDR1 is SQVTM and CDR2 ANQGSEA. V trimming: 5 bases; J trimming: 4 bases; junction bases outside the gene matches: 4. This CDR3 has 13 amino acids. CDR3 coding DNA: TGCAGCGTTCCCCTAGCGGGGGCAGAGACCCAGTACTTC. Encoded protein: CSVPLAGAETQYF.

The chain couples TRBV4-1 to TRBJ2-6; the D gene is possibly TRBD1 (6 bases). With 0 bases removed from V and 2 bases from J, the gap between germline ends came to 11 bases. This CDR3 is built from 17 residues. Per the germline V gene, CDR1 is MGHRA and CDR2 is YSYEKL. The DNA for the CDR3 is TGCGCCAGCAGCCAAGATCAGGGGTTTACTGGGGCCAACGTCCTGACTTTC. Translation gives CASSQDQGFTGANVLTF.

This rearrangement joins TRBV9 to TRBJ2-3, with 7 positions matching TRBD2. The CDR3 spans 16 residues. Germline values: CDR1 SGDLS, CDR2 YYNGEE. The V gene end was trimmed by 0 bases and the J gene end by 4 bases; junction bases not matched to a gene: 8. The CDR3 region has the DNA TGTGCCAGCAGCGTAGGGATTAGCCGGGGGGCAGATACGCAGTATTTT. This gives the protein CASSVGISRGADTQYF. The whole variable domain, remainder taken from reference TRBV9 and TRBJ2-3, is DSGVTQTPKHLITATGQRVTLRCSPRSGDLSVYWYQQSLDQGLQFLIQYYNGEERAKGNILERFSAQQFPDLHSELNLSSLELGDSALYFCASSVGISRGADTQYFGPGTRLTVL.

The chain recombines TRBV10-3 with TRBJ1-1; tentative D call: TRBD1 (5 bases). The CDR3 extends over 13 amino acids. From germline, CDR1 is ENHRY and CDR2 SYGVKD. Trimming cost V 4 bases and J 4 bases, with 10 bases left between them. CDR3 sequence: CAISGVGGTEAFF. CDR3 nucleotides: TGTGCCATCAGTGGAGTGGGGGGCACTGAAGCTTTCTTT.

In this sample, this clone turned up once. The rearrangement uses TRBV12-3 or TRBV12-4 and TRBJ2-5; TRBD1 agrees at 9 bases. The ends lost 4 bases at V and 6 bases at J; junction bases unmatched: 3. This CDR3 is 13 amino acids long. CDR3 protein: CASSSGQGKTQYF. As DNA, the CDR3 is TGTGCCAGCAGTTCCGGACAGGGGAAGACCCAGTACTTC.

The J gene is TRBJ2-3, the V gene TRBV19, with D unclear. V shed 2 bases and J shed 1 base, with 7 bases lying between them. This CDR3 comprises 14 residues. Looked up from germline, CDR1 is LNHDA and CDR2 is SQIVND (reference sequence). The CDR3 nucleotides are TGTGCCAGTAGTATATCGGGTGGCACAGATACGCAGTATTTT. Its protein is CASSISGGTDTQYF. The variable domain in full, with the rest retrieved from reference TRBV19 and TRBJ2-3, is DGGITQSPKYLFRKEGQNVTLSCEQNLNHDAMYWYRQDPGQGLRLIYYSQIVNDFQKGDIAEGYSVSREKKESFPLTVTSAQKNPTAFYLCASSISGGTDTQYFGPGTRLTVL.

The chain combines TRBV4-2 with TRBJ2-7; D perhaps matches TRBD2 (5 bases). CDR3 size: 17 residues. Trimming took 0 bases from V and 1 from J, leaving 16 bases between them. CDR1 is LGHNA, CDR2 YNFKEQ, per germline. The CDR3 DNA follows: TGTGCCAGCAGCCAAGATCTTCGCGGGCATAAGTCCTACGAGCAGTACTTC. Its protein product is CASSQDLRGHKSYEQYF.

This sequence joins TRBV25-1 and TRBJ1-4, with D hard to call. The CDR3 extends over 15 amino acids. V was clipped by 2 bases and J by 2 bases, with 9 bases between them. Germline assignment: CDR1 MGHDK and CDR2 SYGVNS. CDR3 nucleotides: TGTGCCAGCAGTGAAACCCGGGCCACTAATGAAAAACTGTTTTTT. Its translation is CASSETRATNEKLFF.

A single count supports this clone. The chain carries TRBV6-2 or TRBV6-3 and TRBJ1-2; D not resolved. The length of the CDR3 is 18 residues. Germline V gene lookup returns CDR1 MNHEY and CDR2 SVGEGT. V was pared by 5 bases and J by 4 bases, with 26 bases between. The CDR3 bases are TGTGCCAGCAGTCCAAAGATGAGCGGACGGATGATCCTCTATGGCTACACCTTC. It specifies CASSPKMSGRMILYGYTF.

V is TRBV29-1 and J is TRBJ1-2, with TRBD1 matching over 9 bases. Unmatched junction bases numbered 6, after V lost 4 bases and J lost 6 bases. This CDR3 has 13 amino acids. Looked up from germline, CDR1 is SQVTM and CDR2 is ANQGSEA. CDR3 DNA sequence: TGCAGCGTTGTCGCCGGGACAGGGAATGGCTACACCTTC. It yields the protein CSVVAGTGNGYTF.

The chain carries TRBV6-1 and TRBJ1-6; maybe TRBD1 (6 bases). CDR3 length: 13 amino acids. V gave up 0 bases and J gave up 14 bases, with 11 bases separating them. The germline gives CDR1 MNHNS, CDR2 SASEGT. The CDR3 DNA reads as TGTGCCAGCAGTGAAGCGCCAGGGGCGACCCTCCACTTT. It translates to CASSEAPGATLHF.

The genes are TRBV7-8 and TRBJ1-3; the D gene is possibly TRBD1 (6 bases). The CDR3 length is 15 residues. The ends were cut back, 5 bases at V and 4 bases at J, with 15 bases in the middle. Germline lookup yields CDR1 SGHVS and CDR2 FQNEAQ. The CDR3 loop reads CASSPLMGAGNTIYF. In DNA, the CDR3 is TGTGCCAGCAGCCCTTTGATGGGGGCGGGAAACACCATATATTTT.

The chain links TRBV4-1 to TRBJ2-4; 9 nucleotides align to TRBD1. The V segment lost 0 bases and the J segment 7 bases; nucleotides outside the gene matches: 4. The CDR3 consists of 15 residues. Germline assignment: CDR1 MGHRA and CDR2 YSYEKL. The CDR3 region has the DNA TGCGCCAGCAGCCAAGAACGACAGGGGGGGAACATTCAGTACTTC. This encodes CASSQERQGGNIQYF.

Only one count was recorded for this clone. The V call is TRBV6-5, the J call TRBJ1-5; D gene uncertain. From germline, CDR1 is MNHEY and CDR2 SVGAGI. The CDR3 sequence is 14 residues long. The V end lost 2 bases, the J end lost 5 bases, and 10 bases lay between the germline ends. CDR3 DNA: TGTGCCAGCAGTTACGACCAGTCGTATCAGCCCCAGCATTTT. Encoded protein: CASSYDQSYQPQHF.

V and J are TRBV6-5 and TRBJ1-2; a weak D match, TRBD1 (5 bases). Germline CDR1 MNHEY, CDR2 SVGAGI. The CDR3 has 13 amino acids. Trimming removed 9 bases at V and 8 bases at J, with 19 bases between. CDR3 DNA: TGTGCCAGTACCTCCGGGACGGCGTTGGGCTACACCTTC. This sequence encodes CASTSGTALGYTF.

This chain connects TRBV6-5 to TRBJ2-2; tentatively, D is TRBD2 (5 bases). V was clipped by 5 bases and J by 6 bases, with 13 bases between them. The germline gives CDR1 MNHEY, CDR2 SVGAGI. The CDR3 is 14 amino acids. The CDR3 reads CASSPPGESGELFF. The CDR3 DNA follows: TGTGCCAGCAGTCCCCCTGGGGAGTCCGGGGAGCTGTTTTTT.

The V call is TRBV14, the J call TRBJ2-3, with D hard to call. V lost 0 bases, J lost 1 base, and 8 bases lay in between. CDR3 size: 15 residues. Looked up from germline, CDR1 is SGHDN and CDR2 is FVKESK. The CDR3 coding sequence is TGTGCCAGCAGCCAAGATTCGGTGGGCACAGATACGCAGTATTTT. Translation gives CASSQDSVGTDTQYF.

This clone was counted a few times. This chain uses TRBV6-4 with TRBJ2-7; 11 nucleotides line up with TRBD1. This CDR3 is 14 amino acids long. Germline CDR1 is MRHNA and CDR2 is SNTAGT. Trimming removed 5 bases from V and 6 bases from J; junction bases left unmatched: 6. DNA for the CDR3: TGTGCCAGCAGTAAATCCGGGACAGGGGGCGAGCAGTACTTC. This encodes CASSKSGTGGEQYF.

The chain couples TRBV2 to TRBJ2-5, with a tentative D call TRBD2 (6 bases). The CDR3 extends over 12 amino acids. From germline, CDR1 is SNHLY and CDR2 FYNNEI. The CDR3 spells CASGTLEETQYF. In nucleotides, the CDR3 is TGTGCTAGCGGCACCTTAGAGGAGACCCAGTACTTC.

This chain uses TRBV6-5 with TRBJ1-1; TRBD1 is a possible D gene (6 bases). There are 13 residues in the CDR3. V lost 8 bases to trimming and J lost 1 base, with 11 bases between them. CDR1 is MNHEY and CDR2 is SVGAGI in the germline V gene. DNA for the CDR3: TGTGCCAGCTACCACAGGGCGAACACTGAAGCTTTCTTT. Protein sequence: CASYHRANTEAFF.

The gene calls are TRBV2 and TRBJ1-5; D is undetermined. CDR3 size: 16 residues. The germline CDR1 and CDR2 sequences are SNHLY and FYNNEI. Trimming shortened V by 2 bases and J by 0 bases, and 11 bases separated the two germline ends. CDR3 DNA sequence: TGTGCCAGCAGTGAATGGCTGTCGGATAGCAATCAGCCCCAGCATTTT. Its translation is CASSEWLSDSNQPQHF.

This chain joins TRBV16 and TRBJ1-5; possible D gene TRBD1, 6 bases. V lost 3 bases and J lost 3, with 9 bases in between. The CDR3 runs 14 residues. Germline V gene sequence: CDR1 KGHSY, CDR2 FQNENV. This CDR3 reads CASSQDSLNQPQHF. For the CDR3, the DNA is TGTGCCAGCAGCCAGGACAGCCTCAATCAGCCCCAGCATTTT.

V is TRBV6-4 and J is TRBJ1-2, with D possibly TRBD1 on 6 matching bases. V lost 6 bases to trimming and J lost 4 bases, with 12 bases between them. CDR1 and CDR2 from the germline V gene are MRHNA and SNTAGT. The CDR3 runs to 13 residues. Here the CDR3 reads CASSHGQSYGYTF. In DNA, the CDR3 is TGTGCCAGCAGCCATGGACAGTCCTATGGCTACACCTTC.

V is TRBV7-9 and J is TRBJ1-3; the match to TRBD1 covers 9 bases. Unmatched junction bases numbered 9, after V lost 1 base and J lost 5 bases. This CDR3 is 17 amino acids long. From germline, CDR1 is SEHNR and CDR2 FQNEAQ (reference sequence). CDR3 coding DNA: TGTGCCAGCAGCTTAGTCCCCCGGGACAGGGTTCGAAACACCATATATTTT. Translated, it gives CASSLVPRDRVRNTIYF.

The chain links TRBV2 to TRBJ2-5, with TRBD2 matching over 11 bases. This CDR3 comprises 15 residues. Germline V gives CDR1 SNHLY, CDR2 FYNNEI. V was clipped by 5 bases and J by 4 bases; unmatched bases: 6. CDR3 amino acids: CASSLAGGRAETQYF. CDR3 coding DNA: TGTGCCAGCAGTTTAGCGGGGGGGAGGGCAGAGACCCAGTACTTC.

CDR3 DNA: TGTGCCAGCGAGCGACGGGGCCCGATCGAGCAGTACTTC. Amino acids: CASERRGPIEQYF. The chain couples TRBV19 to TRBJ2-7; the D gene could be TRBD1 or TRBD2 (5 bases each). CDR1 and CDR2 (germline): LNHDA, SQIVND (reference sequence). The CDR3 runs 13 residues. The germline V and J ends were trimmed by 9 bases and 6 bases, with 18 bases remaining between them.